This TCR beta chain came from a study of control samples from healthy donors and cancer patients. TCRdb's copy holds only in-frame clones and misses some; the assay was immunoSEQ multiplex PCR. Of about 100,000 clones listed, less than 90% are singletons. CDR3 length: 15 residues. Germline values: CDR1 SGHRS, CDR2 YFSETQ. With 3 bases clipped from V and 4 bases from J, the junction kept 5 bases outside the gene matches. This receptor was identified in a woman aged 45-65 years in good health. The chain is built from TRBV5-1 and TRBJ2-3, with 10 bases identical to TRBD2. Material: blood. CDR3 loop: CASSSTGLAADTQYF. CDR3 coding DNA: TGCGCCAGCAGCTCGACTGGACTAGCGGCAGATACGCAGTATTTT.